This T cell receptor beta chain was documented in a study of T cells in Graves' hyperthyroidism and ophthalmopathy. Study-wide results and caveats: With a median lead of approximately six months before onset, the model predicted ophthalmopathy. Ophthalmopathy was distinguished from stable hyperthyroidism by 13 V-J signatures.

If no ophthalmopathy progression occurred within 18 months, Graves' hyperthyroidism was stable. Out of over 9 ml of fresh peripheral blood came the PBMCs. Ten or more counts support this clonotype. Antigen: not known. Amplified regions were TCR beta CDR3 sequences from RNA transcripts. Carried out on the TCR CDR3, a first-round RT-PCR used the HTBI primer set. TCRdb re-derived calls from the multiplex PCR reads in MiXCR, one entry per CDR3 protein. Here the sample spans under 300,000 distinct CDR3 sequences, approximately 15% being singletons. The sequencing input was blood. The sequence was obtained from a woman aged 40 to 49 with Graves' hyperthyroidism.

CDR3 region: CASSQVAKGWSNEKLFF. In DNA, the CDR3 is TGTGCCAGCAGCCAAGTCGCGAAGGGGTGGTCTAATGAAAAACTGTTTTTT. The chain combines TRBV3-1 with TRBJ1-4; D might be TRBD1 (5 bases). Looked up from germline, CDR1 is LGHDT and CDR2 is YNNKEL (reference sequence). This CDR3 is 17 amino acids long. V was shortened by 1 base and J by 3 bases, with 15 bases between the two germline ends.